This T cell receptor beta chain was sequenced in a study of CD8+CD57+ T cells in acquired aplastic anemia. In its sample, this clonotype was seen many times. The germline V gene encodes CDR1 SSHAT and CDR2 FNYEAQ (reference sequence). The CDR3 is 13 residues long. V was clipped by 3 bases and J by 6 bases, with 12 bases between them. Genomic DNA served as template for TCR beta VDJ and CDR3 profiling. In TCRdb, the reads were re-called with MiXCR into one record per CDR3 protein. The sample gives 200,000 to 250,000 distinct CDR3 sequences, 34% of which show up once; about 1.1% is in the top ten. The chain is built from TRBV7-7 and TRBJ2-7, with D perhaps TRBD1 (6 bases). The clonotype comes from a human donor in good health, serving as a control. Input material: sorted CD4+, CD8+, or CD8+CD57+ T cells (not recorded which) from PBMCs. The CDR3 here is CASSFGPGAEQYF. The CDR3 DNA is TGTGCCAGCAGCTTCGGTCCAGGGGCCGAGCAGTACTTC.